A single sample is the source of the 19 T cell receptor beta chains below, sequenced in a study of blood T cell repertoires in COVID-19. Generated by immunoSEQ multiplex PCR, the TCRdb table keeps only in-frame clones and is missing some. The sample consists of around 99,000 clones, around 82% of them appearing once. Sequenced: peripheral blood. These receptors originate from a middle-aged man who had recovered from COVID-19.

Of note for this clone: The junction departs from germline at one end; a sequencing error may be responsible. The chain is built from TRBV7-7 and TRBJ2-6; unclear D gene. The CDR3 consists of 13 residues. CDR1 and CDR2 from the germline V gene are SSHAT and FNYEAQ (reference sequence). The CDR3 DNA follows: TGTGCTAGCAGCCCTCCTGGGGCCAACGTCCTGACTTTC. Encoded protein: CASSPPGANVLTF.

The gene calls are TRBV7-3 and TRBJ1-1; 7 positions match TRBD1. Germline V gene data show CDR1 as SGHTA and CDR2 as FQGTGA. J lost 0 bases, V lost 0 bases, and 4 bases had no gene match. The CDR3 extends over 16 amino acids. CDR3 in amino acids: CASSLTSGQLNTEAFF. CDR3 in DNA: TGTGCCAGCAGCTTAACTTCGGGACAGCTGAACACTGAAGCTTTCTTT. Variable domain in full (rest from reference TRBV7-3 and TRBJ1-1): GAGVSQTPSNKVTEKGKYVELRCDPISGHTALYWYRQSLGQGPEFLIYFQGTGAADDSGLPNDRFFAVRPEGSVSTLKIQRTERGDSAVYLCASSLTSGQLNTEAFFGQGTRLTVV.

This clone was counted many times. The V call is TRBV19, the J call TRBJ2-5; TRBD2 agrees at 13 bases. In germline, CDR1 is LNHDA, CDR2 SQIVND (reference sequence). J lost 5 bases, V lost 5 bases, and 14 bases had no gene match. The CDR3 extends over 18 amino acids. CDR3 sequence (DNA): TGTGCCAGTAGTTCTCTGGGACTAGCGGGGAACCGTGGGGAGACCCAGTACTTC. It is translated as CASSSLGLAGNRGETQYF.

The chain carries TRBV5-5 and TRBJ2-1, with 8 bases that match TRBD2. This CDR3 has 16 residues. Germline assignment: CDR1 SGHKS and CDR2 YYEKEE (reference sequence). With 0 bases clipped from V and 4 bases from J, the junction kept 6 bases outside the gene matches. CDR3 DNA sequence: TGTGCCAGCAGCTTGGCCGGCGGGAGGACATACAATGAGCAGTTCTTC. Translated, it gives CASSLAGGRTYNEQFF.

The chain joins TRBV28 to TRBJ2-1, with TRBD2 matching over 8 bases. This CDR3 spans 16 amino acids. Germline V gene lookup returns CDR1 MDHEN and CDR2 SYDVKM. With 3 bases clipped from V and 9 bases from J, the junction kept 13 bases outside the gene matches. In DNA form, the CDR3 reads TGTGCCAGCAGTTTCCGTGGGAGGCGGGGGGACCCTGAGCAGTTCTTC. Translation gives CASSFRGRRGDPEQFF.

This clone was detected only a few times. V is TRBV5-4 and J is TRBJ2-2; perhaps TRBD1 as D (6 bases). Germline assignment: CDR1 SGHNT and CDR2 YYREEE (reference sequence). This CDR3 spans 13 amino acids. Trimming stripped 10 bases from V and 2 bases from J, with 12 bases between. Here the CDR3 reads CAGRTDNTGELFF. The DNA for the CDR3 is TGTGCCGGGCGGACAGACAACACCGGGGAGCTGTTTTTT.

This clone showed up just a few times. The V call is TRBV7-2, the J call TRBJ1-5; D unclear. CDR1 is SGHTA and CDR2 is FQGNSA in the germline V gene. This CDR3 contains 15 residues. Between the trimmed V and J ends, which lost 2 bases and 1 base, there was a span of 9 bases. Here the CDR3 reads CASSLTAVSNQPQHF. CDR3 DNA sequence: TGTGCCAGCAGCTTAACAGCAGTAAGCAATCAGCCCCAGCATTTT.

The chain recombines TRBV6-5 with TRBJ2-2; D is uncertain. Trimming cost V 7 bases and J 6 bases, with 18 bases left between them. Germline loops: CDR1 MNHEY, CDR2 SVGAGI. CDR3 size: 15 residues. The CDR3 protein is CASNSAGGGPGELFF. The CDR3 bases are TGTGCCAGCAACTCCGCTGGTGGCGGTCCCGGGGAGCTGTTTTTT.

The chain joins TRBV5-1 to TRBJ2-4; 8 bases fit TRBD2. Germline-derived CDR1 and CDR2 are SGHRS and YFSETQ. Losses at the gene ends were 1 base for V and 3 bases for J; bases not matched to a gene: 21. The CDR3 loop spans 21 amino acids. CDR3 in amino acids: CASSLRLGASGRGLGKNIQYF. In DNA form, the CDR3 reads TGCGCCAGCAGCTTGCGACTAGGGGCATCCGGGAGGGGACTAGGCAAAAACATTCAGTACTTC. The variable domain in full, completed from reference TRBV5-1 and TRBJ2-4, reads KAGVTQTPRYLIKTRGQQVTLSCSPISGHRSVSWYQQTPGQGLQFLFEYFSETQRNKGNFPGRFSGRQFSNSRSEMNVSTLELGDSALYLCASSLRLGASGRGLGKNIQYFGAGTRLSVL.

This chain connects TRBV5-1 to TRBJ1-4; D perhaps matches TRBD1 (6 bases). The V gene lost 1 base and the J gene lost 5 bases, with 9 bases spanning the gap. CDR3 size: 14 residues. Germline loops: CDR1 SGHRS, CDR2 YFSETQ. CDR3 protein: CASSLRGQNEKLFF. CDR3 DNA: TGCGCCAGCAGCTTGAGGGGACAAAATGAAAAACTGTTTTTT. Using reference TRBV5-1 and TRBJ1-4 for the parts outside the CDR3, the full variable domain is KAGVTQTPRYLIKTRGQQVTLSCSPISGHRSVSWYQQTPGQGLQFLFEYFSETQRNKGNFPGRFSGRQFSNSRSEMNVSTLELGDSALYLCASSLRGQNEKLFFGSGTQLSVL.

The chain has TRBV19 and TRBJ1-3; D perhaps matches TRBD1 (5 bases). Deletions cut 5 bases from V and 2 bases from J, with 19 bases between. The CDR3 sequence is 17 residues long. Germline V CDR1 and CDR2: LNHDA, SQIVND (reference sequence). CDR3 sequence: CASSDNWAPGAGNTIYF. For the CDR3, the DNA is TGTGCCAGTAGTGACAACTGGGCACCGGGGGCTGGAAACACCATATATTTT.

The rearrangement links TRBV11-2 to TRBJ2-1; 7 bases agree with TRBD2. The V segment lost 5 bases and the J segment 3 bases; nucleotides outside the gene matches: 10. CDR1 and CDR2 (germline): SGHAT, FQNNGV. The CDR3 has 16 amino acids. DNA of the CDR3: TGTGCCAGCAGCCTCATGCGGGGGATTTTCTACAATGAGCAGTTCTTC. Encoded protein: CASSLMRGIFYNEQFF.

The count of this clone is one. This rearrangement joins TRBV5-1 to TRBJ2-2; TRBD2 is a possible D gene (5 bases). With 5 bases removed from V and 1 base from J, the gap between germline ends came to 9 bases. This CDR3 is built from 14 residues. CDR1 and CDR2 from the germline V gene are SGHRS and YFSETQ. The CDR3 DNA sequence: TGCGCCAGCAGACGAGGGCAGAACACCGGGGAGCTGTTTTTT. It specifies CASRRGQNTGELFF.

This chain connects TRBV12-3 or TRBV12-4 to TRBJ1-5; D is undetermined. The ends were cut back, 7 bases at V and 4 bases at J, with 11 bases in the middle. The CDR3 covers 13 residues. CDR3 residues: CASTKDLNQPQHF. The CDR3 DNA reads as TGTGCCAGCACCAAAGACTTGAATCAGCCCCAGCATTTT.

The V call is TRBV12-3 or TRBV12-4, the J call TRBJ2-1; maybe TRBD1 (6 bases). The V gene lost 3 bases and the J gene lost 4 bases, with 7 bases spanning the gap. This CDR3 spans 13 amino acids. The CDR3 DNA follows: TGTGCCAGCAGTTTCGGGACATACAATGAGCAGTTCTTC. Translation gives CASSFGTYNEQFF.

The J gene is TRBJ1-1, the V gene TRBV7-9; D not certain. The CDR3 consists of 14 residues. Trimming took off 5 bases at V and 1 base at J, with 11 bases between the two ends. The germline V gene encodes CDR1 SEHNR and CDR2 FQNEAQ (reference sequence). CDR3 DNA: TGTGCCAGCAGCCGTGACGGGAAGAACACTGAAGCTTTCTTT. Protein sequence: CASSRDGKNTEAFF.

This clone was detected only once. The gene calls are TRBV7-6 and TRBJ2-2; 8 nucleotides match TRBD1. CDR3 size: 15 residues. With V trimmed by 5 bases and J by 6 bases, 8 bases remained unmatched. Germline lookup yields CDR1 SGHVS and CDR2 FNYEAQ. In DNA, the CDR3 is TGTGCCAGCAGCATAAGACAGGGGAATGCCGGGGAGCTGTTTTTT. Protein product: CASSIRQGNAGELFF.

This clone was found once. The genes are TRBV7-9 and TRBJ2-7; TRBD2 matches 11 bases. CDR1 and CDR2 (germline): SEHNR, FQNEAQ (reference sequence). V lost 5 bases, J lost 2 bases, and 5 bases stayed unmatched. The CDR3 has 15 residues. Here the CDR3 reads CASSPLAGGPYEQYF. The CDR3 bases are TGTGCCAGCAGCCCGCTAGCGGGGGGCCCCTACGAGCAGTACTTC. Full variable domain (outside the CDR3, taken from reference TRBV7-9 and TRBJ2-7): DTGVSQNPRHKITKRGQNVTFRCDPISEHNRLYWYRQTLGQGPEFLTYFQNEAQLEKSRLLSDRFSAERPKGSFSTLEIQRTEQGDSAMYLCASSPLAGGPYEQYFGPGTRLTVT.

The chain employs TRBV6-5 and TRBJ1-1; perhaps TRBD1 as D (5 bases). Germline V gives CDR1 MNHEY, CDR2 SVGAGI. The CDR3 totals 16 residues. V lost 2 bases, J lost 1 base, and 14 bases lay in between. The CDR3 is CASSYTRGGANTEAFF. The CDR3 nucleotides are TGTGCCAGCAGTTACACGAGGGGAGGGGCGAACACTGAAGCTTTCTTT.